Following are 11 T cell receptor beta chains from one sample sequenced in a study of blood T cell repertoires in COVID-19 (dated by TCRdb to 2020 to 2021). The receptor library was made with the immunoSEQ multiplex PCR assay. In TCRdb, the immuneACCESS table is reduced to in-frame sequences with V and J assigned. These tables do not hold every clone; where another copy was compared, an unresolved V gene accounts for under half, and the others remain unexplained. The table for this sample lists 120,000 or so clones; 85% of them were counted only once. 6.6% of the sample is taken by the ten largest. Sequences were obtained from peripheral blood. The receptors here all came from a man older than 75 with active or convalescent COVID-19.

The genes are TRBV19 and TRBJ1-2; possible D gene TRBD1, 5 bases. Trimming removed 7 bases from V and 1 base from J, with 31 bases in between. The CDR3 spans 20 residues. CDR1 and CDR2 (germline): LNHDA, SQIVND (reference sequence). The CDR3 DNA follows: TGTGCCAGTACCCCCGCTAGCATGATGGGGGACTCTGCGAATAACTATGGCTACACCTTC. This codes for CASTPASMMGDSANNYGYTF.

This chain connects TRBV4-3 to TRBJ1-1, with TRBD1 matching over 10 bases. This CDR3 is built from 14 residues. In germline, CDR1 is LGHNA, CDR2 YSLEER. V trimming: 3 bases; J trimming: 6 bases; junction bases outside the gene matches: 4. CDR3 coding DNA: TGCGCCAGCAGCCAGGGACAGGGGAGTTCTGAAGCTTTCTTT. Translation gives CASSQGQGSSEAFF.

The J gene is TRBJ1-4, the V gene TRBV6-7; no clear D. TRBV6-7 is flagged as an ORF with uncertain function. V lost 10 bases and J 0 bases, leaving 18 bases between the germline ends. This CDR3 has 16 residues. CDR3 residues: CANPLKIDSTNEKLFF. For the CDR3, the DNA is TGTGCCAATCCCCTAAAGATCGACTCAACTAATGAAAAACTGTTTTTT.

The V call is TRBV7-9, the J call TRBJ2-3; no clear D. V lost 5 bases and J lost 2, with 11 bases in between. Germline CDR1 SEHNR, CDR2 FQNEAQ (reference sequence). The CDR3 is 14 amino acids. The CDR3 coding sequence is TGTGCCAGCAGCCCAGGCTATGACACAGATACGCAGTATTTT. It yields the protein CASSPGYDTDTQYF.

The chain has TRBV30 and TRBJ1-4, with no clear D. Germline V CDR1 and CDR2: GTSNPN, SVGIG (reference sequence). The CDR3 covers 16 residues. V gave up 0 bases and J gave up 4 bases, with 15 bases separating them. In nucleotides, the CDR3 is TGTGCCTGGAGTGTAAGACGGACTTTAGATAATGAAAAACTGTTTTTT. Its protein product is CAWSVRRTLDNEKLFF.

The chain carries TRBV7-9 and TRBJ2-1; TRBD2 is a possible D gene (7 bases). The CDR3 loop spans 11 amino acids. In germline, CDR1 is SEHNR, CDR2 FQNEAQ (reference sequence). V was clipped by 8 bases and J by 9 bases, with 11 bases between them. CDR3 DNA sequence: TGTGCCAGCCAAAGGGGGGGTGAGCAGTTCTTC. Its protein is CASQRGGEQFF. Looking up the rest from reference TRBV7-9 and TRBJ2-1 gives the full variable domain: DTGVSQNPRHKITKRGQNVTFRCDPISEHNRLYWYRQTLGQGPEFLTYFQNEAQLEKSRLLSDRFSAERPKGSFSTLEIQRTEQGDSAMYLCASQRGGEQFFGPGTRLTVL.

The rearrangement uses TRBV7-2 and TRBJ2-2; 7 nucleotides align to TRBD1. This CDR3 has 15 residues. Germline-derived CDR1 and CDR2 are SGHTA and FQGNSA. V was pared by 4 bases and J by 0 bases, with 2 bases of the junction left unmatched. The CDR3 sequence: CASSSGTANTGELFF. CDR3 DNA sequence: TGTGCCAGCAGCTCCGGGACAGCGAACACCGGGGAGCTGTTTTTT.

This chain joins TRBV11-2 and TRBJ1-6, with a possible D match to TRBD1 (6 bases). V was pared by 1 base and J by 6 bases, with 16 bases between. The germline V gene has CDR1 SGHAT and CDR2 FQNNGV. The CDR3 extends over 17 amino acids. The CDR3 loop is CASSLVPRGMGNSPLHF. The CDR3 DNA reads TGTGCCAGCAGCTTAGTTCCCAGGGGAATGGGTAATTCACCCCTCCACTTT.

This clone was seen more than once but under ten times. The CDR3 nucleotides are TGTGCCATCAGGGGACAGGGGGCGAACACCGGGGAGCTGTTTTTT. Translating gives CAIRGQGANTGELFF. The genes are TRBV10-3 and TRBJ2-2; 11 nucleotides match TRBD1. The V segment lost 6 bases and the J segment 0 bases; nucleotides outside the gene matches: 0. CDR1 is ENHRY and CDR2 is SYGVKD in the germline V gene. The CDR3 is 15 amino acids.

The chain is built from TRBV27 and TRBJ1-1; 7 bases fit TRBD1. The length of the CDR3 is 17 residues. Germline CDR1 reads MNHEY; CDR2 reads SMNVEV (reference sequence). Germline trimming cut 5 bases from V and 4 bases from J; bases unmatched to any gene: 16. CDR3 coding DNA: TGTGCCAGCAGTCGGTTTCCGACAGGGCCATCGGGCACTGAAGCTTTCTTT. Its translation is CASSRFPTGPSGTEAFF.

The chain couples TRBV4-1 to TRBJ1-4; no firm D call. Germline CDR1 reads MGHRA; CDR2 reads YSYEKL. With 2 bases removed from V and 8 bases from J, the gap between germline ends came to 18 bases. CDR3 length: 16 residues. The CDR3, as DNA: TGCGCCAGCAGCCAAACCGAGACACAAATTCAAGAAAAACTGTTTTTT. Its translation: CASSQTETQIQEKLFF.